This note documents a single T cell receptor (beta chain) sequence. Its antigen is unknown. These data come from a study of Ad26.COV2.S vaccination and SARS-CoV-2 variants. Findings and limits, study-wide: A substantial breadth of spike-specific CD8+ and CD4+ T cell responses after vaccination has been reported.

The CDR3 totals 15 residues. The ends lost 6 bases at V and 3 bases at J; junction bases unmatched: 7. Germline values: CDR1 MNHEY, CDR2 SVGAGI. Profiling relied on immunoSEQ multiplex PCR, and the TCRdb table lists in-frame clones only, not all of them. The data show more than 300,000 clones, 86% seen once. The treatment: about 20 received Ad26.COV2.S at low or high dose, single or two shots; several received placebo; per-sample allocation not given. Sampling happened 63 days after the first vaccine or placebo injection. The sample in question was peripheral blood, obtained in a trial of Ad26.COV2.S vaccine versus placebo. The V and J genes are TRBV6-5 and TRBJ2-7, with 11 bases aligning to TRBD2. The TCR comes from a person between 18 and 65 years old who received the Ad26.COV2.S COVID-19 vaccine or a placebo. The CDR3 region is CASRPGLAENYEQYF. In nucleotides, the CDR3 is TGTGCCAGCAGGCCGGGACTAGCGGAAAACTACGAGCAGTACTTC.